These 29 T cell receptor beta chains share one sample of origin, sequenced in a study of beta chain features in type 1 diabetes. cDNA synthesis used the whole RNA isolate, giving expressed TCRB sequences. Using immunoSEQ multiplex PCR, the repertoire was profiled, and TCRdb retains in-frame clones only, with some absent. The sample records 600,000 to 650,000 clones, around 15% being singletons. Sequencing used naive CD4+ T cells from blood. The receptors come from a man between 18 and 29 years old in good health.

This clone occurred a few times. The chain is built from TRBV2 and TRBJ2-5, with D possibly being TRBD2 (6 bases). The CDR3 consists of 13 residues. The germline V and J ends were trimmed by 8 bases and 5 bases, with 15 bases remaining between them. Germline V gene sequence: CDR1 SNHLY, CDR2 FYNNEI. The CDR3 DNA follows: TGTGCCAGCCAACTGGAGGGGAGTGAGACCCAGTACTTC. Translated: CASQLEGSETQYF.

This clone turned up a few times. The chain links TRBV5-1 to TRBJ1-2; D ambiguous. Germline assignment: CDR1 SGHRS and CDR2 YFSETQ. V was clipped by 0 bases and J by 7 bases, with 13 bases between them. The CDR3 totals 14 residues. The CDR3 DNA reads TGCGCCAGCAGCTTGGAGGCCGGGTCTCGTGGCTACACCTTC. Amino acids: CASSLEAGSRGYTF.

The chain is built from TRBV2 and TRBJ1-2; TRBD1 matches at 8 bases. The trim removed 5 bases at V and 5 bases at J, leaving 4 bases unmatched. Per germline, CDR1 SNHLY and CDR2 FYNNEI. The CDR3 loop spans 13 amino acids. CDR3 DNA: TGTGCCAGCAGTTCGACAGGGGTATATGGCTACACCTTC. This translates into CASSSTGVYGYTF. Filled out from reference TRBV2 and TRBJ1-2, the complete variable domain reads EPEVTQTPSHQVTQMGQEVILRCVPISNHLYFYWYRQILGQKVEFLVSFYNNEISEKSEIFDDQFSVERPDGSNFTLKIRSTKLEDSAMYFCASSSTGVYGYTFGSGTRLTVV.

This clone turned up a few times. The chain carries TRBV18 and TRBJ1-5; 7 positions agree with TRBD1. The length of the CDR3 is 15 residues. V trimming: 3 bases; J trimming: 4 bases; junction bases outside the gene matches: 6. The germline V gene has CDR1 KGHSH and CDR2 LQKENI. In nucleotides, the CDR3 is TGTGCCAGCTCACCCGACAGGGTTGGGAATCAGCCCCAGCATTTT. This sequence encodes CASSPDRVGNQPQHF.

The CDR3 DNA reads TGTGCCAGCAGTTACTCGTTTTCAGGGGTGACCTACGAGCAGTACTTC. Translation: CASSYSFSGVTYEQYF. V is TRBV6-5 and J is TRBJ2-7; possible D gene TRBD1, 6 bases. Germline V gene sequence: CDR1 MNHEY, CDR2 SVGAGI. Trimming removed 0 bases from V and 2 bases from J, with 14 bases in between. The CDR3 has 16 residues.

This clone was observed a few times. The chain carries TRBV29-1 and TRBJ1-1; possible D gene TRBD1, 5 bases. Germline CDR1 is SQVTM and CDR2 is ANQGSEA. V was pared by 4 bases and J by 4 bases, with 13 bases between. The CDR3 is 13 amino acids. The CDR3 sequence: CSVGQGVGTEAFF. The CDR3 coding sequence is TGCAGCGTTGGGCAAGGGGTCGGCACTGAAGCTTTCTTT.

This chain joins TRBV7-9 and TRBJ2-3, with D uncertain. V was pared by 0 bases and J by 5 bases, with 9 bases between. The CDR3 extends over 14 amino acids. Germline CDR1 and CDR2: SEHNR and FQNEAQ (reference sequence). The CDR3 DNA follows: TGTGCCAGCAGCTTAGCGGAGCTATTAGATACGCAGTATTTT. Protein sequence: CASSLAELLDTQYF.

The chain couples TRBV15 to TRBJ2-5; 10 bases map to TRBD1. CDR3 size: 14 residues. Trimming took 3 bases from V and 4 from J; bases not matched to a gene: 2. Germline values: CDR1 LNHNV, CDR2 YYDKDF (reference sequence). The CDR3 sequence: CATSRGQGLETQYF. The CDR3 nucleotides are TGTGCCACCAGCAGGGGACAGGGGTTAGAGACCCAGTACTTC.

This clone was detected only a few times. CDR3 region: CASSVVATQYF. CDR3 DNA: TGTGCCAGCAGTGTAGTAGCCACGCAGTATTTT. This sequence joins TRBV25-1 and TRBJ2-3; D unresolved. The length of the CDR3 is 11 residues. Trimming left V 4 bases short and J 9 bases short, with 8 bases between. Germline V CDR1 and CDR2: MGHDK, SYGVNS.

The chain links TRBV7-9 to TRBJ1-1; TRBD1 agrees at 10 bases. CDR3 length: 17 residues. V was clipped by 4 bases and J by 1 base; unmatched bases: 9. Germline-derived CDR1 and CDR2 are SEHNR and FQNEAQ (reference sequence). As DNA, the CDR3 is TGTGCCAGCAGCTCAGTTAGTTGGACAGGGGGGAACACTGAAGCTTTCTTT. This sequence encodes CASSSVSWTGGNTEAFF.

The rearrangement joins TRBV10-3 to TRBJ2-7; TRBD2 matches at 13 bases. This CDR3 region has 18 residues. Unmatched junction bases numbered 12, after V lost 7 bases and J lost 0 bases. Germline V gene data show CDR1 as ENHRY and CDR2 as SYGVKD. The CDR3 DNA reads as TGTGCCATCAAAGCGGTCGGACTAGCGGGAGCCGACTCCTACGAGCAGTACTTC. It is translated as CAIKAVGLAGADSYEQYF.

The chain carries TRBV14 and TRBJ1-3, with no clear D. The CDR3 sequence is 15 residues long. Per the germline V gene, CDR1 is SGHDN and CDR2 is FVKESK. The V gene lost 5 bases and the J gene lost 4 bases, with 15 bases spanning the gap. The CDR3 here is CASSLGTAGGNTIYF. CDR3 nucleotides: TGTGCCAGCAGCTTGGGAACAGCCGGGGGAAACACCATATATTTT.

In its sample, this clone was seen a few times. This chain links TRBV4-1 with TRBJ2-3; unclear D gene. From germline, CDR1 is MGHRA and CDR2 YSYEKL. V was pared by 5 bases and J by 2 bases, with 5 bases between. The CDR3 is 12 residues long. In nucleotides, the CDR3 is TGCGCCAGCAGCTTCCCCACAGATACGCAGTATTTT. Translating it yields CASSFPTDTQYF.

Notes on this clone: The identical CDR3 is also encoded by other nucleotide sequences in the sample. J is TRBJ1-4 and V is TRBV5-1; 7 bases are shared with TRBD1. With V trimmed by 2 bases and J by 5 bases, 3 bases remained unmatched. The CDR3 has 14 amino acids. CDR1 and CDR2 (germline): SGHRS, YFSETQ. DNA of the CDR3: TGCGCCAGCAGCTTCGGGACAGCGAATGAAAAACTGTTTTTT. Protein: CASSFGTANEKLFF.

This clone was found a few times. The CDR3 sequence: CASSPKAGASNEKLFF. Written as DNA, the CDR3 is TGCGCCAGCAGCCCGAAGGCAGGGGCATCGAATGAAAAACTGTTTTTT. This rearrangement joins TRBV4-3 to TRBJ1-4; D possibly corresponds to TRBD1 (6 bases). Germline lookup yields CDR1 LGHNA and CDR2 YSLEER. The germline V and J ends were trimmed by 4 bases and 5 bases, with 17 bases remaining between them. The length of the CDR3 is 16 residues.

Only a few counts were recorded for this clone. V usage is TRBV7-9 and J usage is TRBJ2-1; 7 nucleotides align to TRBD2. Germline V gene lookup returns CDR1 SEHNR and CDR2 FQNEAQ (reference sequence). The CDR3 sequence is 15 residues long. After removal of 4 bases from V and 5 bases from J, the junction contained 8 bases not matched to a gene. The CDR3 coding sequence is TGTGCCAGCAGCTACTACGGGGGGAAGAACAATGAGCAGTTCTTC. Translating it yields CASSYYGGKNNEQFF.

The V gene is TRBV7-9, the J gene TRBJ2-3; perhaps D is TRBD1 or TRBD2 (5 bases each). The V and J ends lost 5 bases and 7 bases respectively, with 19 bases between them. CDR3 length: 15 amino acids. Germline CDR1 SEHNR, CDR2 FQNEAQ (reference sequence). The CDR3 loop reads CASSRIGGWHHTQYF. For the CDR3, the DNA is TGTGCCAGCAGCCGTATTGGGGGATGGCACCATACGCAGTATTTT.

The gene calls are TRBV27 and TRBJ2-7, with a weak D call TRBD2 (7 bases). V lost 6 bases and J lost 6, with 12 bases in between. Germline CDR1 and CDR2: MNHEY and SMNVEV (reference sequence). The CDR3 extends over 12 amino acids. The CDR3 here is CASRYREGEQYF. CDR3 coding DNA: TGTGCCAGCAGATACAGGGAGGGCGAGCAGTACTTC.

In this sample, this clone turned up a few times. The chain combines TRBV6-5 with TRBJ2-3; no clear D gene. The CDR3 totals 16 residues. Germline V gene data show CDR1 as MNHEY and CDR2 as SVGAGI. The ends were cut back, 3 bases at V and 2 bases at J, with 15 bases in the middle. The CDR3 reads CASSYAVRANTDTQYF. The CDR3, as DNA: TGTGCCAGCAGTTATGCAGTACGGGCTAACACAGATACGCAGTATTTT.

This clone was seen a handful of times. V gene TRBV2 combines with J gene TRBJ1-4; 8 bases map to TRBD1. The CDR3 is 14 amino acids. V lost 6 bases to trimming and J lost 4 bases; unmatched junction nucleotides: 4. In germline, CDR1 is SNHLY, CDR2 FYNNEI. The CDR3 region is CASRADRGNEKLFF. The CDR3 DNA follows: TGTGCCAGCAGAGCTGACAGGGGTAATGAAAAACTGTTTTTT.

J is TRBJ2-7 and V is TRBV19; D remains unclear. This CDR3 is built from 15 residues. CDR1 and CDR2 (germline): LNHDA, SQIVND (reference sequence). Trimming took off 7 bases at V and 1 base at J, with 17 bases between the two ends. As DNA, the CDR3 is TGTGCCAGTACAATCGGGTATCCCGGTTCCTACGAGCAGTACTTC. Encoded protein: CASTIGYPGSYEQYF.

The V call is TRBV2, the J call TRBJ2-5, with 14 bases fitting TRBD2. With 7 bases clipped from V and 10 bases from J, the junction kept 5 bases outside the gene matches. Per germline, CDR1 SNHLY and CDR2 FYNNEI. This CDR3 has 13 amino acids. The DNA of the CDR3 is TGTGCCAGCACCGGACTAGCGGGGGGCGTCCAGTACTTC. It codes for CASTGLAGGVQYF.

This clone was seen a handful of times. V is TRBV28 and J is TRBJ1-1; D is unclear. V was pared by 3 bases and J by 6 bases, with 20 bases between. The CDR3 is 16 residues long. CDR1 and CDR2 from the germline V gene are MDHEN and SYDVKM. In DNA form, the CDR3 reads TGTGCCAGCAGTTTTTTCGTCTATCGAACCGGACCTGAAGCTTTCTTT. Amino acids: CASSFFVYRTGPEAFF.

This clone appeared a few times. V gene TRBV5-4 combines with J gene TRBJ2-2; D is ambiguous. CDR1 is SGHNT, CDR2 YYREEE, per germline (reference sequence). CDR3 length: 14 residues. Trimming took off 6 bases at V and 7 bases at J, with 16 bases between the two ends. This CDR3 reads CASTIISGGGELFF. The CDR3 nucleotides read TGTGCCAGCACCATCATTAGTGGCGGCGGGGAGCTGTTTTTT.

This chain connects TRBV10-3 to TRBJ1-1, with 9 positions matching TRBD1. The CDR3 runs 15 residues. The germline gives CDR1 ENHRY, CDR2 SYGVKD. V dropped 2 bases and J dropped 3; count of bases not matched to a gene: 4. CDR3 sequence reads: CAISEGGQGYTEAFF. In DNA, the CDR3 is TGTGCCATCAGTGAGGGTGGACAGGGGTACACTGAAGCTTTCTTT.

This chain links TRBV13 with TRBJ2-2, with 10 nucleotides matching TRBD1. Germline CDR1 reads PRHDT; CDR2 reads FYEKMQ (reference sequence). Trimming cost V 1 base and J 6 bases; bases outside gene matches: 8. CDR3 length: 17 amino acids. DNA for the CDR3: TGTGCCAGCAGCTTAGCTGTAAGACAGGGGGCGGCCGGGGAGCTGTTTTTT. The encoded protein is CASSLAVRQGAAGELFF.

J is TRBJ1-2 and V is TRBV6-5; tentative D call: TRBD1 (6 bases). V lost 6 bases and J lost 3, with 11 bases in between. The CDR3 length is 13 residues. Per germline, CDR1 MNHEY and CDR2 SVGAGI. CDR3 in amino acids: CASRLGGDYGYTF. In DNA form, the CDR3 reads TGTGCCAGCAGGCTAGGGGGTGACTATGGCTACACCTTC.

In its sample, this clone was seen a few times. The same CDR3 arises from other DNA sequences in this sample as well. The CDR3 sequence: CASSLPGSSYNEQFF. CDR3 DNA: TGTGCCAGCAGCTTACCAGGAAGCTCCTACAATGAGCAGTTCTTC. This sequence joins TRBV5-4 and TRBJ2-1; D uncertain. CDR1 and CDR2 (germline): SGHNT, YYREEE (reference sequence). The CDR3 runs to 15 residues. The V end lost 2 bases, the J end lost 0 bases, and 9 bases lay between the germline ends. Looking up the rest from reference TRBV5-4 and TRBJ2-1 gives the full variable domain: ETGVTQSPTHLIKTRGQQVTLRCSSQSGHNTVSWYQQALGQGPQFIFQYYREEENGRGNFPPRFSGLQFPNYSSELNVNALELDDSALYLCASSLPGSSYNEQFFGPGTRLTVL.

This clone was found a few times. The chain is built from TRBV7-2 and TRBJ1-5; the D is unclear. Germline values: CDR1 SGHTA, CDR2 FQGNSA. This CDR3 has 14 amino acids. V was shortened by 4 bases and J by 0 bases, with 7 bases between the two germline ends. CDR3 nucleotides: TGTGCCAGCAGCTCGCCAAATAGCAATCAGCCCCAGCATTTT. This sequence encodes CASSSPNSNQPQHF.